This T cell receptor beta chain was documented in a study of blood T cells in healthy people across ages. Study details: Roughly one uniquely barcoded beta molecule per two T cells was captured. Whole-study results and caveats: Estimates based on one million T cells were treated as lower bounds. Across samples, TCR beta diversity tracked strongly with naive T cell percentage.

The people who gave samples were healthy Caucasians from Russia, aged roughly 6 to 100. This CDR3 region has 13 residues. Deletions cut 0 bases from V and 8 bases from J, with 11 bases between. Germline V gene data show CDR1 as SGHRS and CDR2 as YFSETQ. A remark on this clonotype: The target antigen is unknown.

Together with a sample-barcoded 5' primer, a J-beta primer mix was included in a second PCR lasting roughly 6 to 12 cycles. TCRdb re-called the 5' RACE reads with MiXCR, one entry per CDR3 protein. The table lists over 950,000 distinct CDR3 sequences, approximately 38% of them singletons. Material for sequencing was blood. The clonotype was recovered from a young man in good health. The chain uses TRBV5-1 and TRBJ1-2; no definite D call. For the CDR3, the DNA is TGCGCCAGCAGCTTGGAAAACAGATTAGGCTACACCTTC. Encoded protein: CASSLENRLGYTF.